These 14 T cell receptor beta chains share one sample of origin, sequenced in a study of cytomegalovirus exposure and HLA in healthy donors. PCR amplification relied on 60 Vbeta primers (plus 13 Jbeta primers). The table came from immunoSEQ multiplex PCR; TCRdb's copy has only in-frame clones and leaves some out. The sample holds some 120,000 clones, 75% to 90% seen once. Sequencing was carried out using PBMCs. These receptors were obtained from a man younger than 30 in good health and CMV-seropositive.

V is TRBV4-1 and J is TRBJ2-3; D call uncertain. This CDR3 region has 17 residues. Trimming left V 0 bases short and J 2 bases short, with 15 bases between. Germline values: CDR1 MGHRA, CDR2 YSYEKL. CDR3 nucleotides: TGCGCCAGCAGCCAAGAAGAGCCTAGTAGGTTCACAGATACGCAGTATTTT. Protein product: CASSQEEPSRFTDTQYF.

This chain connects TRBV6-5 to TRBJ1-2; the match to TRBD1 covers 7 bases. CDR1 and CDR2 from the germline V gene are MNHEY and SVGAGI. The CDR3 spans 15 residues. V was clipped by 7 bases and J by 7 bases; unmatched bases: 15. CDR3 sequence reads: CASTLSSGGVGGYTF. The CDR3, as DNA: TGTGCCAGCACCCTAAGCTCAGGGGGAGTGGGTGGCTACACCTTC.

The chain combines TRBV5-4 with TRBJ1-4; 9 positions agree with TRBD1. CDR1 and CDR2 (germline): SGHNT, YYREEE (reference sequence). This CDR3 has 13 residues. The V and J ends lost 6 bases and 8 bases, in that order; junction bases with no gene match: 5. CDR3 DNA: TGTGCCAGCACCTCACAGGGGGCGGAAAAACTGTTTTTT. Translated, it gives CASTSQGAEKLFF.

This chain connects TRBV11-3 to TRBJ2-7, with a weak D call TRBD2 (5 bases). Germline V CDR1 and CDR2: SGHNT, YENEEA. V shed 5 bases and J shed 3 bases, with 11 bases lying between them. CDR3 size: 13 residues. The CDR3 sequence is CASSEGWGYEQYF. In DNA, the CDR3 is TGTGCCAGCAGCGAGGGCTGGGGCTACGAGCAGTACTTC.

This clone was detected once. The rearrangement joins TRBV9 to TRBJ2-7; TRBD2 matches at 7 bases. The CDR3 runs to 13 residues. Germline-derived CDR1 and CDR2 are SGDLS and YYNGEE. V gave up 4 bases and J gave up 6 bases; unmatched junction bases: 7. CDR3 nucleotide sequence: TGTGCCAGCAGCTTTGGGACTACCTCCGAGCAGTACTTC. Its translation is CASSFGTTSEQYF.

This sequence joins TRBV27 and TRBJ2-7; TRBD2 might be the D (6 bases). Germline loops: CDR1 MNHEY, CDR2 SMNVEV (reference sequence). There are 13 residues in the CDR3. The V end was cut by 6 bases, the J end by 2 bases, with 11 bases between. CDR3 DNA sequence: TGTGCCAGCAGCGGCGGGGCAGCCTACGAGCAGTACTTC. This sequence encodes CASSGGAAYEQYF.

This clone was recorded only once. V usage is TRBV28 and J usage is TRBJ2-6; TRBD2 agrees at 7 bases. The CDR3 loop spans 14 amino acids. Germline CDR1 MDHEN, CDR2 SYDVKM. V gave up 8 bases and J gave up 1 base; unmatched junction bases: 2. Written as DNA, the CDR3 is TGTGCCAGCGGGGGGGGGTCTGGGGCCAACGTCCTGACTTTC. Its protein product is CASGGGSGANVLTF.

This chain joins TRBV7-6 and TRBJ2-2; 15 bases are a match to TRBD2. In germline, CDR1 is SGHVS, CDR2 FNYEAQ. J lost 0 bases, V lost 5 bases, and 4 bases had no gene match. This CDR3 comprises 18 residues. CDR3 DNA sequence: TGTGCCAGCAGCCTCGGGACTAGCGGGGGGTCGAACACCGGGGAGCTGTTTTTT. It is translated as CASSLGTSGGSNTGELFF.

This sequence joins TRBV13 and TRBJ2-3; 9 bases are shared with TRBD2. Trimming removed 0 bases from V and 6 bases from J; junction bases left unmatched: 10. Germline assignment: CDR1 PRHDT and CDR2 FYEKMQ (reference sequence). The CDR3 extends over 17 amino acids. DNA of the CDR3: TGTGCCAGCAGCTTAGGGCTGAGCGGGGGGCCGGGGGATACGCAGTATTTT. Protein product: CASSLGLSGGPGDTQYF.

The table lists this clone with a count of one. The gene calls are TRBV7-3 and TRBJ1-1, with D hard to call. Trimming left V 3 bases short and J 3 bases short, with 8 bases between. The CDR3 totals 13 residues. Germline-derived CDR1 and CDR2 are SGHTA and FQGTGA. The DNA of the CDR3 is TGTGCCAGCAGCTTTCTCTACGACACTGAAGCTTTCTTT. Protein sequence: CASSFLYDTEAFF.

This clone was found a few times. V is TRBV7-9 and J is TRBJ1-2; 8 nucleotides align to TRBD1. The V and J ends lost 4 bases and 3 bases, in that order; junction bases with no gene match: 4. Germline V gene data show CDR1 as SEHNR and CDR2 as FQNEAQ (reference sequence). The CDR3 is 14 residues long. This CDR3 is CASSSATGDYGYTF. The CDR3 DNA sequence: TGTGCCAGCAGCTCAGCGACAGGGGACTATGGCTACACCTTC.

The chain links TRBV5-6 to TRBJ2-2; TRBD1 aligns across 10 bases. Germline lookup yields CDR1 SGHDT and CDR2 YYEEEE. This CDR3 has 15 amino acids. The junction had 5 bases not matched to a gene; V was cut back by 5 bases and J by 4 bases. The CDR3 nucleotides read TGTGCCAGCAGGTACGGGACAGGGGCCACCGGGGAGCTGTTTTTT. Its protein is CASRYGTGATGELFF.

This clone was observed at least ten times. This sequence joins TRBV27 and TRBJ1-2; D unresolved. In germline, CDR1 is MNHEY, CDR2 SMNVEV (reference sequence). This CDR3 contains 13 residues. V was trimmed by 6 bases and J by 3 bases, leaving 11 bases between them. Here the CDR3 DNA reads TGTGCCAGCAGCCGTGACACCGACTATGGCTACACCTTC. Encoded protein: CASSRDTDYGYTF.

This clone was recorded a few times. The gene calls are TRBV28 and TRBJ1-4, with TRBD1 matching 9 bases. This CDR3 has 15 amino acids. Germline V lookup: CDR1 MDHEN, CDR2 SYDVKM. The V and J ends lost 6 bases and 8 bases, in that order; junction bases with no gene match: 10. The CDR3 nucleotides read TGTGCCAGCAGCTTCCCCCGGACAGGGGACGAAAAACTGTTTTTT. Protein sequence: CASSFPRTGDEKLFF.